These 28 T cell receptor beta chains were sequenced from one sample in a study of cytomegalovirus exposure and HLA in healthy donors. Primers: 60 Vbeta forward and 13 Jbeta reverse. Profiled with immunoSEQ multiplex PCR; TCRdb holds only in-frame clones, not every one. The profile shows 85,000 to 100,000 clones, about 75% of them singletons. Sequenced input: PBMCs. These TCRs come from a woman aged 40 to 50 in good health and CMV-seronegative.

The rearrangement uses TRBV6-5 and TRBJ1-1, with 9 bases matching TRBD1. After removal of 0 bases from V and 8 bases from J, the junction contained 10 bases not matched to a gene. The V gene's germline CDR1 is MNHEY and CDR2 SVGAGI. The CDR3 sequence is 16 residues long. The CDR3 is CASSYSMTGGRMEAFF. As DNA, the CDR3 is TGTGCCAGCAGTTACTCGATGACAGGGGGAAGAATGGAAGCTTTCTTT.

The V call is TRBV6-1, the J call TRBJ2-1, with TRBD2 matching 7 bases. Unmatched junction bases numbered 5, after V lost 1 base and J lost 8 bases. This CDR3 is built from 14 residues. Germline values: CDR1 MNHNS, CDR2 SASEGT. The CDR3 reads CASSEVMAGDEQFF. The CDR3 DNA sequence: TGTGCCAGCAGTGAAGTAATGGCGGGGGATGAGCAGTTCTTC.

This rearrangement joins TRBV15 to TRBJ1-3; 9 nucleotides line up with TRBD1. V was clipped by 5 bases and J by 5 bases; unmatched bases: 10. The CDR3 runs to 16 residues. Germline-derived CDR1 and CDR2 are LNHNV and YYDKDF (reference sequence). The chain's CDR3 is CATSEEDRGFRNTIYF. The CDR3 DNA reads as TGTGCCACCAGCGAGGAGGACAGGGGCTTTAGAAACACCATATATTTT.

This clone was picked up one time. The genes are TRBV27 and TRBJ1-2; D ambiguous. This CDR3 spans 15 amino acids. Germline assignment: CDR1 MNHEY and CDR2 SMNVEV (reference sequence). Deletions cut 5 bases from V and 7 bases from J, with 20 bases between. This chain's CDR3 is CASSPTLVLSGGYTF. CDR3 nucleotide sequence: TGTGCCAGCAGTCCAACACTGGTTTTAAGCGGTGGCTACACCTTC.

The V gene is TRBV18, the J gene TRBJ2-2; 8 bases agree with TRBD1. V dropped 3 bases and J dropped 1; count of bases not matched to a gene: 7. There are 17 residues in the CDR3. Germline-derived CDR1 and CDR2 are KGHSH and LQKENI. CDR3 in amino acids: CASSPTPGQGNTGELFF. The CDR3 bases are TGTGCCAGCTCACCTACCCCAGGACAGGGGAACACCGGGGAGCTGTTTTTT. Full variable domain (remainder filled in from reference TRBV18 and TRBJ2-2): NAGVMQNPRHLVRRRGQEARLRCSPMKGHSHVYWYRQLPEEGLKFMVYLQKENIIDESGMPKERFSAEFPKEGPSILRIQQVVRGDSAAYFCASSPTPGQGNTGELFFGEGSRLTVL.

A single count supports this clone. The J gene is TRBJ1-4, the V gene TRBV29-1; D is possibly TRBD1 (5 bases). The CDR3 contains 14 residues. Germline CDR1 is SQVTM and CDR2 is ANQGSEA. Trimming took off 6 bases at V and 0 bases at J, with 11 bases between the two ends. This chain's CDR3 is CSVGRGATNEKLFF. The CDR3 nucleotides read TGCAGCGTAGGGAGGGGTGCAACTAATGAAAAACTGTTTTTT.

The chain recombines TRBV27 with TRBJ2-1; 8 nucleotides line up with TRBD2. CDR3 length: 14 residues. CDR1 and CDR2 (germline): MNHEY, SMNVEV (reference sequence). Trimming at V came to 2 bases and at J to 3 bases, leaving 0 bases not matched to a gene. As DNA, the CDR3 is TGTGCCAGCAGTTTAGCGGGGGGCTACAATGAGCAGTTCTTC. It encodes CASSLAGGYNEQFF.

J is TRBJ1-2 and V is TRBV12-5, with unresolved D. Deletions cut 2 bases from V and 10 bases from J, with 14 bases between. Germline-derived CDR1 and CDR2 are LGHNT and FRNRAP. This CDR3 has 13 residues. In nucleotides, the CDR3 is TGTGCTAGTGGTTTGCCAACACGGGAGGACTACACCTTC. Translation: CASGLPTREDYTF.

The chain joins TRBV7-3 to TRBJ2-7; perhaps TRBD2 as D (5 bases). Trimming left V 2 bases short and J 9 bases short, with 14 bases between. CDR1 is SGHTA, CDR2 FQGTGA, per germline. This CDR3 has 13 amino acids. This CDR3 is CASSLAGGSGQYF. CDR3 nucleotides: TGTGCCAGCAGCTTAGCAGGCGGGTCGGGGCAGTACTTC.

The rearrangement joins TRBV5-6 to TRBJ2-6; no reliable D call. The length of the CDR3 is 15 residues. Germline CDR1 SGHDT, CDR2 YYEEEE. Trimming stripped 4 bases from V and 0 bases from J, with 8 bases between. DNA of the CDR3: TGTGCCAGCAGCCCCCCAAACTCTGGGGCCAACGTCCTGACTTTC. Translated: CASSPPNSGANVLTF.

This chain links TRBV13 with TRBJ1-6, with D tentatively TRBD1 (6 bases). CDR3 length: 17 amino acids. CDR1 is PRHDT and CDR2 is FYEKMQ in the germline V gene (reference sequence). V gave up 5 bases and J gave up 8 bases, with 22 bases separating them. The CDR3 loop is CASSTGLREEGDSPLHF. In DNA form, the CDR3 reads TGTGCCAGCAGCACAGGGTTGAGAGAAGAGGGAGATTCACCCCTCCACTTT.

V gene TRBV4-1 combines with J gene TRBJ1-1; TRBD1 matches 8 bases. The CDR3 loop spans 15 amino acids. Trimming at V came to 4 bases and at J to 4 bases, leaving 8 bases not matched to a gene. The germline CDR1 and CDR2 sequences are MGHRA and YSYEKL. The CDR3, as DNA: TGCGCCAGCAGCCTCCAGGGGGCAAAGAGCACTGAAGCTTTCTTT. Its protein is CASSLQGAKSTEAFF.

The chain recombines TRBV27 with TRBJ2-3; D gene uncertain. The V end lost 6 bases, the J end lost 6 bases, and 10 bases lay between the germline ends. This CDR3 has 12 amino acids. Germline CDR1 reads MNHEY; CDR2 reads SMNVEV (reference sequence). DNA for the CDR3: TGTGCCAGCAGCCCCGGTTGGGATACGCAGTATTTT. This translates into CASSPGWDTQYF.

This rearrangement joins TRBV6-1 to TRBJ2-7, with a possible D match to TRBD1 (5 bases). The CDR3 runs to 14 residues. V lost 4 bases and J lost 11, with 21 bases in between. From germline, CDR1 is MNHNS and CDR2 SASEGT. The CDR3, as DNA: TGTGCCAGCAGTGTACAGATGGACAACCCTACGAAGTACTTC. This gives the protein CASSVQMDNPTKYF.

A few counts support this clone. This chain joins TRBV7-9 and TRBJ1-1, with 8 bases lining up with TRBD1. CDR1 SEHNR and CDR2 FQNEAQ come from the germline V gene (reference sequence). This CDR3 is 15 amino acids long. After removal of 6 bases from V and 0 bases from J, the junction contained 6 bases not matched to a gene. CDR3 in amino acids: CASSQQGVMNTEAFF. CDR3 sequence (DNA): TGTGCCAGCAGTCAACAGGGGGTCATGAACACTGAAGCTTTCTTT.

This rearrangement joins TRBV27 to TRBJ1-4, with 9 bases aligning to TRBD1. Germline CDR1 and CDR2: MNHEY and SMNVEV (reference sequence). V shed 10 bases, J shed 7 bases, and the junction held 13 bases outside the gene matches. The CDR3 consists of 15 residues. As DNA, the CDR3 is TGTGCCACAAGAGACAGGGGGTTTGTGGGTGAAAAACTGTTTTTT. Translation: CATRDRGFVGEKLFF.

The rearrangement joins TRBV9 to TRBJ2-3; D remains ambiguous. The CDR3 spans 14 residues. Germline V lookup: CDR1 SGDLS, CDR2 YYNGEE. V lost 4 bases and J 2 bases, leaving 11 bases between the germline ends. The CDR3 sequence is CASSLSTATDTQYF. CDR3 bases: TGTGCCAGCAGCCTATCAACTGCCACAGATACGCAGTATTTT.

J is TRBJ1-1 and V is TRBV11-3; D unclear. Germline CDR1 reads SGHNT; CDR2 reads YENEEA. Trimming pared 0 bases from V and 1 base from J, leaving 6 bases between. The CDR3 is 14 amino acids. DNA of the CDR3: TGTGCCAGCAGCTTAGATCGGGAGAACACTGAAGCTTTCTTT. Translating gives CASSLDRENTEAFF.

The chain is built from TRBV19 and TRBJ1-1; D remains ambiguous. The CDR3 runs to 12 residues. V lost 7 bases to trimming and J lost 11 bases, with 17 bases between them. CDR1 LNHDA and CDR2 SQIVND come from the germline V gene (reference sequence). The CDR3 sequence is CASTHRGVSAFF. In nucleotides, the CDR3 is TGTGCCAGTACCCATCGGGGAGTTAGCGCTTTCTTT. Full variable domain (outside the CDR3, taken from reference TRBV19 and TRBJ1-1): DGGITQSPKYLFRKEGQNVTLSCEQNLNHDAMYWYRQDPGQGLRLIYYSQIVNDFQKGDIAEGYSVSREKKESFPLTVTSAQKNPTAFYLCASTHRGVSAFFGQGTRLTVV.

The rearrangement uses TRBV29-1 and TRBJ1-1; D perhaps matches TRBD1 (5 bases). V was cut by 7 bases and J by 0 bases, with 9 bases left in between. The CDR3 is 12 residues long. CDR1 and CDR2 from the germline V gene are SQVTM and ANQGSEA. The CDR3 loop reads CSARQMNTEAFF. CDR3 sequence (DNA): TGCAGCGCCAGACAGATGAACACTGAAGCTTTCTTT. The full variable domain, in which reference TRBV29-1 and TRBJ1-1 provide the parts outside the CDR3, is SAVISQKPSRDICQRGTSLTIQCQVDSQVTMMFWYRQQPGQSLTLIATANQGSEATYESGFVIDKFPISRPNLTFSTLTVSNMSPEDSSIYLCSARQMNTEAFFGQGTRLTVV.

V gene TRBV5-1 combines with J gene TRBJ2-2; 9 bases align to TRBD1. V was pared by 6 bases and J by 4 bases, with 22 bases of the junction left unmatched. The CDR3 is 20 amino acids. CDR1 and CDR2 (germline): SGHRS, YFSETQ. CDR3 bases: TGCGCCAGCACCACTTTCCCGGGACAGGGATCGGTCGTCGGCACCGGGGAGCTGTTTTTT. Protein: CASTTFPGQGSVVGTGELFF.

The chain recombines TRBV28 with TRBJ2-7, with 11 bases aligning to TRBD2. The J segment lost 6 bases and the V segment lost 2 bases, leaving 12 bases of the junction unmatched. The CDR3 runs 17 residues. Germline lookup yields CDR1 MDHEN and CDR2 SYDVKM. The CDR3 region has the DNA TGTGCCAGCAGTTTAAGGATTTGGGGACTAGCGGTCTCCGAGCAGTACTTC. It translates to CASSLRIWGLAVSEQYF.

V usage is TRBV5-1 and J usage is TRBJ1-5; possibly TRBD1 for D (6 bases). The V gene's germline CDR1 is SGHRS and CDR2 YFSETQ. Trimming took off 2 bases at V and 9 bases at J, with 12 bases between the two ends. The CDR3 length is 13 residues. CDR3 sequence: CASSLQGPWPQHF. The CDR3 region has the DNA TGCGCCAGCAGCTTACAGGGCCCATGGCCCCAGCATTTT.

The chain combines TRBV2 with TRBJ1-6; D possibly corresponds to TRBD1 (6 bases). The CDR3 runs 14 residues. V lost 11 bases and J 10 bases, leaving 21 bases between the germline ends. Germline V CDR1 and CDR2: SNHLY, FYNNEI. The CDR3 is CAGQIYRVGSPLHF. CDR3 DNA: TGTGCCGGACAAATATACAGGGTTGGGTCACCCCTCCACTTT.

The chain uses TRBV19 and TRBJ2-3, with 12 positions matching TRBD2. This CDR3 is built from 17 residues. The ends lost 3 bases at V and 5 bases at J; junction bases unmatched: 9. Germline V gives CDR1 LNHDA, CDR2 SQIVND (reference sequence). CDR3 nucleotides: TGTGCCAGTAGTATGGGCCTAGCGGGGGGGCCCGGAGATACGCAGTATTTT. This sequence encodes CASSMGLAGGPGDTQYF. Complete variable domain (other parts from reference TRBV19 and TRBJ2-3): DGGITQSPKYLFRKEGQNVTLSCEQNLNHDAMYWYRQDPGQGLRLIYYSQIVNDFQKGDIAEGYSVSREKKESFPLTVTSAQKNPTAFYLCASSMGLAGGPGDTQYFGPGTRLTVL.

The rearrangement joins TRBV19 to TRBJ1-2; D unclear. V dropped 5 bases and J dropped 5 bases, with 18 bases sitting between them. The germline V gene has CDR1 LNHDA and CDR2 SQIVND (reference sequence). The CDR3 runs 15 residues. The CDR3 loop reads CASSPLDISLYGYTF. The CDR3 DNA is TGTGCCAGTAGTCCATTAGACATAAGTTTATATGGCTACACCTTC. The full variable domain, in which reference TRBV19 and TRBJ1-2 provide the parts outside the CDR3, is DGGITQSPKYLFRKEGQNVTLSCEQNLNHDAMYWYRQDPGQGLRLIYYSQIVNDFQKGDIAEGYSVSREKKESFPLTVTSAQKNPTAFYLCASSPLDISLYGYTFGSGTRLTVV.

The chain combines TRBV4-1 with TRBJ2-5; 15 nucleotides agree with TRBD2. This CDR3 has 17 amino acids. Germline-derived CDR1 and CDR2 are MGHRA and YSYEKL. V shed 6 bases and J 5 bases; nucleotides not matched to a gene: 10. The CDR3 nucleotides are TGCGCCAGCAGACCCGGACTAGCGGGGGGGAGCCGGGAGACCCAGTACTTC. It yields the protein CASRPGLAGGSRETQYF.

The V and J genes are TRBV2 and TRBJ1-5; D gene ambiguous. Trimming shortened V by 6 bases and J by 3 bases, and 15 bases separated the two germline ends. This CDR3 contains 15 residues. Germline V gene sequence: CDR1 SNHLY, CDR2 FYNNEI. CDR3 in amino acids: CASSEAAGYNQPQHF. CDR3 sequence (DNA): TGTGCCAGCAGCGAGGCCGCGGGGTACAATCAGCCCCAGCATTTT.